This record concerns one T cell receptor (beta chain) sequence. No antigen is known for it. The sample comes from a study of vaccination and CD4 T cells after COVID-19. About the research overall: Six males and four females constituted the convalescent cohort, two of whom were Hispanic. Each control was exposed to a CEFX pool, an HIV-1 Nef pool, or no peptide at all.

Treatment indicated: approximately nine-day PBMC culture with coronavirus spike peptide pools or control peptides (ViraFEST assay). The unexposed donor gave CD4+ T cells before the COVID-19 pandemic (2011-2018). Expanded clonotypes were found by TCR sequencing after peptide-pool stimulation (ViraFEST). Cultures used 1.5 million to 2.5 million PBMCs per well, 10 IU/ml IL-2 and 9.5 to 10 ug/ml peptides. J lost 1 base, V lost 4 bases, and 3 bases had no gene match. The CDR3 spans 15 residues. The germline gives CDR1 MNHEY, CDR2 SVGAGI. The Oncomine TCR Beta short-read assay was applied to DNA of cultured CD4+ T cells. Researchers extracted genomic DNA from CD4+ T cells that had been cultured. TCRdb independently ran MiXCR on the PCR reads; one entry per CDR3 protein. The sample contains 10,000 or so distinct CDR3 sequences, about a third of which appear only once.

The sequence came from a human donor in good health. Sequencing input: CD4+ T cells from blood, cultured in vitro. The rearrangement uses TRBV6-5 and TRBJ2-7; 11 bases match TRBD2. CDR3 bases: TGTGCCAGCAGTTGGACTAGCGGGCAGTCCTACGAGCAGTACTTC. Its translation is CASSWTSGQSYEQYF.